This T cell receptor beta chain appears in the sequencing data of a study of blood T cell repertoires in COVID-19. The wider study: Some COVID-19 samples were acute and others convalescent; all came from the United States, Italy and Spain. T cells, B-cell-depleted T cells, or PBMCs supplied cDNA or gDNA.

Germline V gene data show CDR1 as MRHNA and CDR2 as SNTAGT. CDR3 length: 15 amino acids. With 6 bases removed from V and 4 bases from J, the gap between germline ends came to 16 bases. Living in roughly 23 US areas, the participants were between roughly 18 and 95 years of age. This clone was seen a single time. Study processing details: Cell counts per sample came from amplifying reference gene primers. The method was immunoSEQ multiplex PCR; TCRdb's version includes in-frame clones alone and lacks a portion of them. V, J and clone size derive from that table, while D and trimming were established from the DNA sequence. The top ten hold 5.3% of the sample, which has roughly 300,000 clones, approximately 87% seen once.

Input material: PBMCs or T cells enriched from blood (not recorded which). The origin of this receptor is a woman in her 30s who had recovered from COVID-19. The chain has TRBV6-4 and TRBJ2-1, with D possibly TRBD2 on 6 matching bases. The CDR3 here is CASRPSVHFYNEQFF. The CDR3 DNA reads TGTGCCAGCAGGCCTAGCGTACACTTTTACAATGAGCAGTTCTTC.